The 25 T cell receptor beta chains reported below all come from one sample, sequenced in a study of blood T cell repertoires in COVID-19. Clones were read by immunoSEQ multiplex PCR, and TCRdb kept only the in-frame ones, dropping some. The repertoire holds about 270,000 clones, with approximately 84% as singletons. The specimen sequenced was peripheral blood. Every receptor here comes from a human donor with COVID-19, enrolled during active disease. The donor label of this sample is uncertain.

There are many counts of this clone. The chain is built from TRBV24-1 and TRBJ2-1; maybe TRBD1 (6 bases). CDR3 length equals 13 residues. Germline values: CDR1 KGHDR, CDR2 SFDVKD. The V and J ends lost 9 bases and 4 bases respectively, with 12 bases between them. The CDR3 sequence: CATGGPQYNEQFF. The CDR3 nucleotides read TGTGCCACCGGGGGCCCTCAATACAATGAGCAGTTCTTC.

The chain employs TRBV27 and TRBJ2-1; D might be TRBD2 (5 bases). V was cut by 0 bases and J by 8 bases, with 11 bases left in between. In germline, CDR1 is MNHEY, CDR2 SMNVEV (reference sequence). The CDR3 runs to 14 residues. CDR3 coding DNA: TGTGCCAGCAGTTTATCGAAGAGGGTCCATGAGCAGTTCTTC. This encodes CASSLSKRVHEQFF.

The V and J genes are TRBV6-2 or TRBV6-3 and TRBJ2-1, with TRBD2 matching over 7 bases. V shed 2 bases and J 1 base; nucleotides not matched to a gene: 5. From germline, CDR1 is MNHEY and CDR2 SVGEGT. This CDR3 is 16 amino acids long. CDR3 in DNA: TGTGCCAGCAGTTACAGCCTAGCGGCTTCCTACAATGAGCAGTTCTTC. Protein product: CASSYSLAASYNEQFF.

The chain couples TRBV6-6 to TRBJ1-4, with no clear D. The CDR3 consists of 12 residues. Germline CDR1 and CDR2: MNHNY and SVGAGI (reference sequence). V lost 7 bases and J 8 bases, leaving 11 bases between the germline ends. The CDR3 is CASMSQKEKLFF. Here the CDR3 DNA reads TGTGCCAGCATGTCACAGAAAGAAAAACTGTTTTTT.

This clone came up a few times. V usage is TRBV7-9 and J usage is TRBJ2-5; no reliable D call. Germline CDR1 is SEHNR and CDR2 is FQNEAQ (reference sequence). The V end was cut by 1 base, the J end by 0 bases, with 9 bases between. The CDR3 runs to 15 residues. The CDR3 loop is CASSLVGGYQETQYF. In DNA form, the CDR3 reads TGTGCCAGCAGCTTAGTCGGCGGATACCAAGAGACCCAGTACTTC.

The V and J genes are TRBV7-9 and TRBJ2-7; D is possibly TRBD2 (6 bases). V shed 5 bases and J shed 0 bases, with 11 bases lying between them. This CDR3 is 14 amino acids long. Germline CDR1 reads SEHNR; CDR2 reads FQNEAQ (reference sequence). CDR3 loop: CASSDGTPSYEQYF. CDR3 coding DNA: TGTGCCAGCAGCGACGGGACTCCCTCCTACGAGCAGTACTTC.

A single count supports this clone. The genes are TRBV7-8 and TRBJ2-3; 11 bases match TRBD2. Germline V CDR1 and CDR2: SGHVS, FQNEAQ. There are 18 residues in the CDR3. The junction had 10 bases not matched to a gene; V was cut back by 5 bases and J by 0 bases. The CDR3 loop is CASSAGLAVFSSTDTQYF. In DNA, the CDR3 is TGTGCCAGCAGCGCGGGACTAGCGGTTTTCTCTAGCACAGATACGCAGTATTTT.

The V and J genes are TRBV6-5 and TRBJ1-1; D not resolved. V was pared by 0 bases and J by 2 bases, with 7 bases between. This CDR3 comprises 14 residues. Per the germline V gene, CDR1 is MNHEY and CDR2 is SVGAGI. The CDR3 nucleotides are TGTGCCAGCAGTTACTCGAGAGGTAACACTGAAGCTTTCTTT. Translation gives CASSYSRGNTEAFF.

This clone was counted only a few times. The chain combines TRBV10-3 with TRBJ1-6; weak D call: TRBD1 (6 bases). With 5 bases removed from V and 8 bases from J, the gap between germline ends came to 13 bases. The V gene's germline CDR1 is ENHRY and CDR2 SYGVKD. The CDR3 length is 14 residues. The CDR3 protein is CAISYRVGDSPLHF. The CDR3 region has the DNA TGTGCCATCAGTTACAGGGTAGGGGATTCACCCCTCCACTTT.

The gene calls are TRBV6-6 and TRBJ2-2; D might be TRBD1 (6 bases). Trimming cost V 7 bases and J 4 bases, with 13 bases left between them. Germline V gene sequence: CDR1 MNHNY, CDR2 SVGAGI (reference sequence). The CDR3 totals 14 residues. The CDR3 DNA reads TGTGCCAGCAACAGAGACAGGCGCACCGGGGAGCTGTTTTTT. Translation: CASNRDRRTGELFF.

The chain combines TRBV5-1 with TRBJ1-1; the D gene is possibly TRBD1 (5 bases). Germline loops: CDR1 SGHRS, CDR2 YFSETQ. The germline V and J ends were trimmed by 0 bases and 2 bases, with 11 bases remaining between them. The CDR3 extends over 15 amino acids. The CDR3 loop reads CASSLVGGSNTEAFF. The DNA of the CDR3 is TGCGCCAGCAGCTTGGTGGGGGGATCAAACACTGAAGCTTTCTTT.

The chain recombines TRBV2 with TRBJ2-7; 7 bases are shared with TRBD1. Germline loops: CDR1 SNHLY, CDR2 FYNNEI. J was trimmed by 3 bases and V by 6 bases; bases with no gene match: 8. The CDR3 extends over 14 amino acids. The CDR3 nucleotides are TGTGCCAGCAGAGTAGGGGGACAGAGCTACGAGCAGTACTTC. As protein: CASRVGGQSYEQYF.

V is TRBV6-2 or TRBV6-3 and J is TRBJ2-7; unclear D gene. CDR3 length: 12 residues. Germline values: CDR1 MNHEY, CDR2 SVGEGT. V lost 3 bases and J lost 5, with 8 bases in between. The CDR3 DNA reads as TGTGCCAGCAGTTATCTGAGAAACGAGCAGTACTTC. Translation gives CASSYLRNEQYF.

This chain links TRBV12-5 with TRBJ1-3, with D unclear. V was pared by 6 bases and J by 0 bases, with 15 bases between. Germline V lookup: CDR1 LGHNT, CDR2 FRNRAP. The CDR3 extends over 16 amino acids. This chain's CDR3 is CASGPRSLLSGNTIYF. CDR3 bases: TGTGCTAGTGGGCCGCGCTCACTCCTCTCTGGAAACACCATATATTTT.

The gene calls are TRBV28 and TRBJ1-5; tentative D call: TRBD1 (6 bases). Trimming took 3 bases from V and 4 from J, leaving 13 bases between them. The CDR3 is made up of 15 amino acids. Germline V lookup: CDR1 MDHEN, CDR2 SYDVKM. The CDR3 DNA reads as TGTGCCAGCAGTTTGGGGGCGGCCCCTAATCAGCCCCAGCATTTT. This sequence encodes CASSLGAAPNQPQHF.

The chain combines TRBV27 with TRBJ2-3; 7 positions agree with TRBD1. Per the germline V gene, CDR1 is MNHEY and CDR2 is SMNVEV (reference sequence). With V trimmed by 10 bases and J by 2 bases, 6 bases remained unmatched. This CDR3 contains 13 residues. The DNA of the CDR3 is TGTGCCACACAGACAGGGTCCACAGATACGCAGTATTTT. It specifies CATQTGSTDTQYF.

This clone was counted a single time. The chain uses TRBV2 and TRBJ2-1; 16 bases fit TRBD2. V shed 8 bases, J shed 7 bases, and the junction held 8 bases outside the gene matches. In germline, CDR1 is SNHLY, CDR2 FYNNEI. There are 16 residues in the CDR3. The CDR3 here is CASPEGTSGRENEQFF. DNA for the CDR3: TGTGCCAGCCCCGAGGGGACTAGCGGGAGGGAAAATGAGCAGTTCTTC. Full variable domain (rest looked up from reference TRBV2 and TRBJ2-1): EPEVTQTPSHQVTQMGQEVILRCVPISNHLYFYWYRQILGQKVEFLVSFYNNEISEKSEIFDDQFSVERPDGSNFTLKIRSTKLEDSAMYFCASPEGTSGRENEQFFGPGTRLTVL.

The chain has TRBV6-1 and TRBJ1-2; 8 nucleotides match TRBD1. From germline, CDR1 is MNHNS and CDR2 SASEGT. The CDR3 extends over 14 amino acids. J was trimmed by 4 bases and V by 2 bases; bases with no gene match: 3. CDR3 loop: CASSEQGAGYGYTF. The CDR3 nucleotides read TGTGCCAGCAGTGAACAGGGGGCGGGCTATGGCTACACCTTC.

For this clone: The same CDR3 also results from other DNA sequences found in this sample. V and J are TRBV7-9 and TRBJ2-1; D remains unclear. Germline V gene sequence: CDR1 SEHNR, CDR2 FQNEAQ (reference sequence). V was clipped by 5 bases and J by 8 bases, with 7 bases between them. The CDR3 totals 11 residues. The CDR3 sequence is CASSPLDEQFF. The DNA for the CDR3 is TGTGCCAGCAGCCCGCTAGATGAGCAGTTCTTC.

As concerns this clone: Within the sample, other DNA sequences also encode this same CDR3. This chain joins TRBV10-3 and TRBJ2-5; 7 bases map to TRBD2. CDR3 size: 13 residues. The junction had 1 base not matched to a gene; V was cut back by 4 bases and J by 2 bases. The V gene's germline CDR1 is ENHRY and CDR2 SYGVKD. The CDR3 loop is CAISGGGQETQYF. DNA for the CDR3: TGTGCCATCAGTGGGGGGGGACAAGAGACCCAGTACTTC.

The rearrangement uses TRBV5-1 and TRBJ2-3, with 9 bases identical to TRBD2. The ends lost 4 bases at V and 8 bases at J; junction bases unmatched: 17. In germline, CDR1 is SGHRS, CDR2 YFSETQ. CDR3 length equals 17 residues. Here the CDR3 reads CASSGGLAGRAGGTQYF. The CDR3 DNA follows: TGCGCCAGCAGCGGTGGGCTAGCGGGAAGAGCAGGGGGTACGCAGTATTTT.

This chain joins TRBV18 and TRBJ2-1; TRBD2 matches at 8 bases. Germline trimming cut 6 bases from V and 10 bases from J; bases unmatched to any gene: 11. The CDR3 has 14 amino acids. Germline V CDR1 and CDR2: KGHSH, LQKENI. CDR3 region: CASSGGTTSGEQFF. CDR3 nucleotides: TGTGCCAGCTCCGGCGGAACTACTAGCGGAGAGCAGTTCTTC.

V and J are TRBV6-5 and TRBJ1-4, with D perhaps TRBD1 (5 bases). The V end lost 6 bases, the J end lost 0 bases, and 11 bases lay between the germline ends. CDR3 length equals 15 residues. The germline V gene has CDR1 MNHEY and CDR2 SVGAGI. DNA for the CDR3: TGTGCCAGCAGCCAAGGGGATCCAACTAATGAAAAACTGTTTTTT. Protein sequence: CASSQGDPTNEKLFF.

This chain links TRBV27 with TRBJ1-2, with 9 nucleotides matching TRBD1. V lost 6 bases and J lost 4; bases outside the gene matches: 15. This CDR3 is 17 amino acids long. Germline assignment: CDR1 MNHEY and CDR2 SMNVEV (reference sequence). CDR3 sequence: CASRWKGQGGAGYGYTF. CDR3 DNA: TGTGCCAGCAGATGGAAGGGACAGGGAGGAGCGGGCTATGGCTACACCTTC.

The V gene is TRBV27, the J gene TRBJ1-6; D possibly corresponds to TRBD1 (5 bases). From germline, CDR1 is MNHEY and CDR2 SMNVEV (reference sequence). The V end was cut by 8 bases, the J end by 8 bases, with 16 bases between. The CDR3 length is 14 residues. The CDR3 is CASGSGPADSPLHF. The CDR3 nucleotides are TGTGCCAGCGGCTCAGGGCCCGCGGATTCACCCCTCCACTTT.